This T cell receptor beta chain was captured by sequencing in a study of blood T cell repertoires in COVID-19. The CDR3 totals 17 residues. Germline loops: CDR1 SGHDT, CDR2 YYEEEE. Deletions cut 1 base from V and 0 bases from J, with 16 bases between. This clone was observed a handful of times. In the authors' workflow: Amplified reference gene primers provided the basis for estimating nucleated cell counts. Using immunoSEQ multiplex PCR, the repertoire was profiled, and TCRdb retains in-frame clones only, with some absent. V and J calls plus clone size are reproduced from that table; the DNA served to infer D and trimming. Here the sample spans 200,000 to 300,000 clones, roughly 84% being singletons.

The sequence derives from a human donor in a cohort sampled during active COVID-19. V gene TRBV5-6 combines with J gene TRBJ1-2; TRBD1 is a possible D gene (6 bases). The sequencing input was peripheral blood. In nucleotides, the CDR3 is TGTGCCAGCAGCTTGTACGGGGGGCGGGAAGCTAACTATGGCTACACCTTC. This codes for CASSLYGGREANYGYTF.